The present T cell receptor beta chain was sequenced within a study of T cells in Graves' hyperthyroidism and ophthalmopathy. General observations from the study: Progression to ophthalmopathy was predicted a median of approximately seven months early.

This clonotype has ten or more counts. Antigen specificity is unknown. The length of the CDR3 is 14 residues. The V end lost 6 bases, the J end lost 6 bases, and 20 bases lay between the germline ends. Germline V gives CDR1 DFQATT, CDR2 SNEGSKA (reference sequence). Amplification of TCR beta CDR3 regions used RNA as the template. In the first-round RT-PCR of the TCR CDR3, the HTBI primer set was used. In TCRdb, the multiplex PCR reads were re-called with MiXCR into one record per CDR3 protein. Found here are roughly 560,000 distinct CDR3 sequences, approximately 14% of them singletons; the top ten hold over 3.5%. Pregnant or lactating patients were excluded, as were those with uncontrolled infection or other autoimmune disease. On the basis of clinical symptoms, serum thyroxine and TRAb, thyroid ultrasound and orbital computed tomography, diagnoses were made.

The receptor was isolated from a woman aged 40-49 years with Graves' ophthalmopathy. The sample taken for sequencing was blood. The chain links TRBV20-1 to TRBJ1-2, with D perhaps TRBD1 (5 bases). CDR3 coding DNA: TGCAGTGCATTCCCCCAGGGAGGGATTCATGGCTACACCTTC. This encodes CSAFPQGGIHGYTF.